The present entry profiles one T cell receptor beta chain with its context. What it recognizes is unknown. The data are from a study of cytomegalovirus exposure and HLA in healthy donors. General study findings and limits: Across donors, sequencing depth was assumed by presence/absence analyses to be roughly uniform.

The CDR3 has 19 amino acids. Germline V gene data show CDR1 as SGHTA and CDR2 as FQGNSA. V trimming: 5 bases; J trimming: 0 bases; junction bases outside the gene matches: 15. With 60 Vbeta and 13 Jbeta primers, the PCR was carried out. The table came from immunoSEQ multiplex PCR; TCRdb's copy has only in-frame clones and leaves some out. Of roughly 200,000 clones listed, around 80% were seen once; the top ten hold 4.4%. The chain couples TRBV7-2 to TRBJ2-3; 9 bases line up with TRBD2. This clonotype was obtained from a woman under 40 in good health and CMV-seropositive. The sample comprised PBMCs. CDR3 sequence reads: CASSLWQLAGKGSTDTQYF. The DNA for the CDR3 is TGTGCCAGCAGCCTTTGGCAGCTAGCGGGGAAAGGGAGCACAGATACGCAGTATTTT.